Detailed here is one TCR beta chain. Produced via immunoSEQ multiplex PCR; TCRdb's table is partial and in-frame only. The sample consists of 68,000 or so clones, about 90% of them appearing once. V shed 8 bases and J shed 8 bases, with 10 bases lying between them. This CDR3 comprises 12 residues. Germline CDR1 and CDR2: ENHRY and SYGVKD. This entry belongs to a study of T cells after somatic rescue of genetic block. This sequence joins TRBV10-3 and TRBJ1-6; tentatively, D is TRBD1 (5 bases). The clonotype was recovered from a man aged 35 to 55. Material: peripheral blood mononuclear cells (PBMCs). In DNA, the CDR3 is TGTGCCATCCAGGGTACGGATTCACCCCTCCACTTT. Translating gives CAIQGTDSPLHF.